The next 30 T cell receptor beta chains were all read from a single sample in a study of T-cell memory formation after mild COVID-19. TCRdb reanalysed the 5' RACE reads using MiXCR and keeps one entry per CDR3 protein. Of approximately 88,000 distinct CDR3 sequences in the sample, about 23% are singletons; the top ten hold roughly two fifths. Sequencing was carried out using PBMCs or a T cell subset sorted from them (not recorded which). These receptors were obtained from a man between 18 and 29 years old who had mild COVID-19 (a few samples of this study predate the infection). Cell type and time point are not known.

This clonotype was counted only a few times. The genes are TRBV7-2 and TRBJ2-5; the D is unclear. V lost 7 bases, J lost 3 bases, and 9 bases lay in between. This CDR3 is built from 12 residues. Germline assignment: CDR1 SGHTA and CDR2 FQGNSA. The CDR3 loop reads CASKENEETQYF. As DNA, the CDR3 is TGTGCCAGCAAGGAGAATGAAGAGACCCAGTACTTC.

V usage is TRBV5-1 and J usage is TRBJ2-1; TRBD2 is a possible D gene (7 bases). Germline V gene lookup returns CDR1 SGHRS and CDR2 YFSETQ. Deletions cut 0 bases from V and 1 base from J, with 11 bases between. CDR3 length: 16 residues. CDR3 region: CASSLDGGASYNEQFF. The CDR3 DNA reads as TGCGCCAGCAGCTTGGATGGGGGGGCTTCCTACAATGAGCAGTTCTTC.

This clonotype was counted a few times. The chain employs TRBV4-2 and TRBJ2-2; 10 positions agree with TRBD2. Trimming cost V 2 bases and J 4 bases; bases outside gene matches: 7. This CDR3 has 17 amino acids. Germline values: CDR1 LGHNA, CDR2 YNFKEQ. The CDR3 bases are TGTGCCAGCAGCCAACATAGCGGGGGGTGGGGCACCGGGGAGCTGTTTTTT. Protein product: CASSQHSGGWGTGELFF.

This rearrangement joins TRBV12-3 or TRBV12-4 to TRBJ2-2; D tentatively reads TRBD1 or TRBD2 (6 bases each). With 1 base removed from V and 3 bases from J, the gap between germline ends came to 9 bases. The CDR3 runs to 15 residues. CDR3 bases: TGTGCCAGCAGTTTAGAAGGGGGGCACACCGGGGAGCTGTTTTTT. As protein: CASSLEGGHTGELFF.

Written as DNA, the CDR3 is TGTGCCAGCAGTGGGACCCAGCGGGGGGAAAAGGATGAGCAGTTCTTC. It yields the protein CASSGTQRGEKDEQFF. The chain is built from TRBV3-2 and TRBJ2-1; the listed D gene, TRBD2, was not tested against the DNA. TRBV3-2 is flagged as a pseudogene. This CDR3 spans 16 amino acids.

The V and J genes are TRBV6-6 and TRBJ2-5, with D hard to call. The CDR3 runs 13 residues. Per germline, CDR1 MNHNY and CDR2 SVGAGI (reference sequence). Trimming shortened V by 6 bases and J by 7 bases, and 15 bases separated the two germline ends. For the CDR3, the DNA is TGTGCCAGCAGCCCCGACCCTCTGGGGACCCAGTACTTC. This sequence encodes CASSPDPLGTQYF.

The chain couples TRBV29-1 to TRBJ1-5, with 7 bases aligning to TRBD1. The CDR3 length is 14 residues. The V gene end was trimmed by 6 bases and the J gene end by 0 bases; junction bases not matched to a gene: 5. Germline V gene sequence: CDR1 SQVTM, CDR2 ANQGSEA. The CDR3 loop is CSVKGTDSNQPQHF. CDR3 coding DNA: TGCAGCGTGAAGGGGACAGATAGCAATCAGCCCCAGCATTTT.

V usage is TRBV4-1 and J usage is TRBJ1-2, with TRBD1 matching 7 bases. Germline V gene data show CDR1 as MGHRA and CDR2 as YSYEKL. CDR3 length: 16 amino acids. Unmatched junction bases numbered 8, after V lost 0 bases and J lost 4 bases. The chain's CDR3 is CASSQDGGTALYGYTF. The CDR3 DNA follows: TGCGCCAGCAGCCAAGATGGGGGGACAGCGCTCTATGGCTACACCTTC.

This clonotype was seen a few times. The chain has TRBV4-1 and TRBJ2-5, with TRBD2 as a possible D gene (5 bases). Germline V gene sequence: CDR1 MGHRA, CDR2 YSYEKL. This CDR3 has 15 residues. V was trimmed by 0 bases and J by 7 bases, leaving 15 bases between them. The CDR3 bases are TGCGCCAGCAGCCAAGAGGACTTGGATCCCGGGACCCAGTACTTC. Amino acid sequence: CASSQEDLDPGTQYF.

The chain has TRBV6-4 and TRBJ1-1; 7 bases are a match to TRBD1. The CDR3 sequence is 13 residues long. The V gene end was trimmed by 6 bases and the J gene end by 1 base; junction bases not matched to a gene: 2. In germline, CDR1 is MRHNA, CDR2 SNTAGT. CDR3 sequence (DNA): TGTGCCAGCAGCAACAGGGGGAACACTGAAGCTTTCTTT. Translated: CASSNRGNTEAFF.

This clonotype was seen a handful of times. The CDR3: CASSLGQSLTEAFF. The CDR3 DNA reads as TGTGCCAGCAGTCTGGGACAGTCGCTCACTGAAGCTTTCTTT. This chain connects TRBV12-3 or TRBV12-4 to TRBJ1-1; 7 nucleotides line up with TRBD1. V trimming: 5 bases; J trimming: 4 bases; junction bases outside the gene matches: 7. This CDR3 has 14 amino acids.

This chain joins TRBV5-1 and TRBJ1-1; D remains ambiguous. Germline loops: CDR1 SGHRS, CDR2 YFSETQ. This CDR3 is 14 amino acids long. The ends were cut back, 0 bases at V and 7 bases at J, with 13 bases in the middle. The CDR3 loop reads CASSLAGVMGEAFF. CDR3 nucleotide sequence: TGCGCCAGCAGCTTGGCCGGGGTTATGGGTGAAGCTTTCTTT. Looking up the rest from reference TRBV5-1 and TRBJ1-1 gives the full variable domain: KAGVTQTPRYLIKTRGQQVTLSCSPISGHRSVSWYQQTPGQGLQFLFEYFSETQRNKGNFPGRFSGRQFSNSRSEMNVSTLELGDSALYLCASSLAGVMGEAFFGQGTRLTVV.

This clonotype came up a few times. The J gene is TRBJ2-3, the V gene TRBV7-6, with 8 bases fitting TRBD1. This CDR3 spans 16 amino acids. V dropped 5 bases and J dropped 1; count of bases not matched to a gene: 8. Germline loops: CDR1 SGHVS, CDR2 FNYEAQ. CDR3 sequence: CASSAPDRVGTDTQYF. For the CDR3, the DNA is TGTGCCAGCAGCGCGCCGGACAGGGTGGGCACAGATACGCAGTATTTT.

This clonotype was picked up a small number of times. The V gene is TRBV4-2, the J gene TRBJ2-3; D remains unclear. The V end lost 1 base, the J end lost 4 bases, and 21 bases lay between the germline ends. CDR1 is LGHNA, CDR2 YNFKEQ, per germline. This CDR3 region has 18 residues. CDR3 amino acids: CASSQARQDIFFPDTQYF. The DNA for the CDR3 is TGTGCCAGCAGCCAAGCGAGGCAAGACATTTTCTTCCCAGATACGCAGTATTTT.

This clonotype was counted only a few times. This chain links TRBV7-3 with TRBJ2-3; D remains ambiguous. Germline V gene lookup returns CDR1 SGHTA and CDR2 FQGTGA. Trimming left V 4 bases short and J 0 bases short, with 11 bases between. The CDR3 contains 15 residues. In DNA form, the CDR3 reads TGTGCCAGCAGCTCATTAGCAAGGAGCACAGATACGCAGTATTTT. Translating gives CASSSLARSTDTQYF.

The sample holds a few counts of this clonotype. This chain links TRBV5-1 with TRBJ2-2; TRBD1 aligns across 7 bases. J gave up 7 bases and V 4 bases, and 10 bases lay outside the gene matches. The CDR3 length is 15 residues. Looked up from germline, CDR1 is SGHRS and CDR2 is YFSETQ. The CDR3 DNA reads as TGCGCCAGCAGCCCAGAGGGGGCGTTTTTCGGGGAGCTGTTTTTT. Protein product: CASSPEGAFFGELFF.

In this sample, this clonotype turned up a few times. J is TRBJ1-1 and V is TRBV29-1; TRBD1 is a possible D gene (5 bases). The germline V gene has CDR1 SQVTM and CDR2 ANQGSEA. V lost 0 bases and J 1 base, leaving 9 bases between the germline ends. The CDR3 spans 14 residues. For the CDR3, the DNA is TGCAGCGTTGAAGATCGGGGGAGGAACACTGAAGCTTTCTTT. Its translation is CSVEDRGRNTEAFF. Looking up the rest from reference TRBV29-1 and TRBJ1-1 gives the full variable domain: SAVISQKPSRDICQRGTSLTIQCQVDSQVTMMFWYRQQPGQSLTLIATANQGSEATYESGFVIDKFPISRPNLTFSTLTVSNMSPEDSSIYLCSVEDRGRNTEAFFGQGTRLTVV.

The chain couples TRBV29-1 to TRBJ2-3; 7 positions agree with TRBD2. V lost 3 bases, J lost 6 bases, and 6 bases stayed unmatched. Germline V gives CDR1 SQVTM, CDR2 ANQGSEA. This CDR3 contains 13 residues. The CDR3 reads CSVDDRLADTQYF. The CDR3 DNA follows: TGCAGCGTTGACGACAGACTAGCCGATACGCAGTATTTT.

The table lists this clonotype with a few counts. J is TRBJ1-5 and V is TRBV7-9; D uncertain. Germline values: CDR1 SEHNR, CDR2 FQNEAQ (reference sequence). The CDR3 contains 13 residues. The V end lost 2 bases, the J end lost 7 bases, and 9 bases lay between the germline ends. The DNA for the CDR3 is TGTGCCAGCAGCTTAAGGGTGGGACAGCCCCAGCATTTT. Translation gives CASSLRVGQPQHF.

The V and J genes are TRBV12-5 and TRBJ1-2; unclear D gene. CDR1 is LGHNT and CDR2 is FRNRAP in the germline V gene. V gave up 8 bases and J gave up 3 bases, with 13 bases separating them. This CDR3 region has 13 residues. The DNA for the CDR3 is TGTGCTAGTCGGAACGAACTTTACTATGGCTACACCTTC. Amino acids: CASRNELYYGYTF.

This clonotype was counted many times. The chain employs TRBV29-1 and TRBJ2-3; D is unresolved. The CDR3 is made up of 15 amino acids. V lost 0 bases to trimming and J lost 4 bases, with 14 bases between them. CDR1 is SQVTM, CDR2 ANQGSEA, per germline. The CDR3 is CSVEDPLLPPDTQYF. The CDR3, as DNA: TGCAGCGTTGAAGATCCGCTCCTTCCGCCAGATACGCAGTATTTT.

The chain carries TRBV2 and TRBJ2-7; D unresolved. There are 14 residues in the CDR3. Trimming stripped 7 bases from V and 4 bases from J, with 17 bases between. Germline values: CDR1 SNHLY, CDR2 FYNNEI. The CDR3 region is CASIGRGGLYEQYF. In nucleotides, the CDR3 is TGTGCCAGCATCGGGCGAGGCGGATTATACGAGCAGTACTTC.

This clonotype has a handful of counts. This sequence joins TRBV5-1 and TRBJ2-1; 13 nucleotides align to TRBD2. CDR3 size: 17 residues. Looked up from germline, CDR1 is SGHRS and CDR2 is YFSETQ. The V gene end was trimmed by 3 bases and the J gene end by 2 bases; junction bases not matched to a gene: 5. CDR3 sequence: CASSSGLAGSTYNEQFF. In DNA, the CDR3 is TGCGCCAGCAGCTCGGGACTAGCGGGGAGTACCTACAATGAGCAGTTCTTC.

Of note for this clonotype: Likely a read error: the CDR3 ends without its conserved phenylalanine or tryptophan. The gene calls are TRBV7-9 and TRBJ1-1, with 9 bases fitting TRBD1. There are 16 residues in the CDR3. Looked up from germline, CDR1 is SEHNR and CDR2 is FQNEAQ (reference sequence). Trimming cost V 6 bases and J 4 bases; bases outside gene matches: 12. CDR3 protein: CASRRPGTGSGTEAFC. In DNA form, the CDR3 reads TGTGCCAGCAGGCGTCCCGGGACAGGGTCGGGCACTGAAGCTTTCTGT.

The V gene is TRBV25-1, the J gene TRBJ1-4, with 10 bases aligning to TRBD1. Looked up from germline, CDR1 is MGHDK and CDR2 is SYGVNS. CDR3 length equals 15 residues. J gave up 7 bases and V 1 base, and 3 bases lay outside the gene matches. The CDR3 here is CASSESWTGGEKLFF. The CDR3 nucleotides are TGTGCCAGCAGTGAATCTTGGACAGGGGGTGAAAAACTGTTTTTT.

In its sample, this clonotype was seen a few times. The chain couples TRBV29-1 to TRBJ1-1; 10 nucleotides match TRBD1. Looked up from germline, CDR1 is SQVTM and CDR2 is ANQGSEA. V trimming: 4 bases; J trimming: 5 bases; junction bases outside the gene matches: 1. CDR3 length: 12 amino acids. CDR3 region: CSVGTGGTEAFF. For the CDR3, the DNA is TGCAGCGTTGGGACAGGGGGGACTGAAGCTTTCTTT.

The chain joins TRBV7-2 to TRBJ2-5; D might be TRBD2 (5 bases). Trimming took off 3 bases at V and 1 base at J, with 9 bases between the two ends. This CDR3 contains 14 residues. Germline V gene data show CDR1 as SGHTA and CDR2 as FQGNSA. Here the CDR3 reads CASSFPRGQETQYF. The CDR3 DNA reads TGTGCCAGCAGCTTTCCTCGGGGCCAAGAGACCCAGTACTTC.

V and J are TRBV21-1 and TRBJ2-7; the table gives TRBD2 as D, unverified against the DNA. With the DNA end fitting TRBJ2-5 better, the J assignment may be wrong. TRBV21-1 is an annotated pseudogene. The CDR3 contains 13 residues. DNA for the CDR3: TGTGCCAGCACTCCGACTAGCAGAGAGACCCAGTACTTC. It specifies CASTPTSRETQYF.

The chain carries TRBV7-3 and TRBJ1-2; 10 bases line up with TRBD1. Unmatched junction bases numbered 9, after V lost 1 base and J lost 7 bases. Germline CDR1 and CDR2: SGHTA and FQGTGA. The CDR3 runs to 16 residues. The CDR3 coding sequence is TGTGCCAGCAGCTTAAAAGGGACAGGGGACTTCGGTGGCTACACCTTC. The encoded protein is CASSLKGTGDFGGYTF.

CDR3 amino acids: CASSFSWDRGGLNEQFF. CDR3 DNA: TGTGCCAGCAGTTTCTCCTGGGACAGGGGGGGACTAAATGAGCAGTTCTTC. This sequence joins TRBV27 and TRBJ2-1, with 11 bases lining up with TRBD1. CDR1 is MNHEY and CDR2 is SMNVEV in the germline V gene (reference sequence). The CDR3 covers 17 residues. Trimming cost V 3 bases and J 7 bases; bases outside gene matches: 11.